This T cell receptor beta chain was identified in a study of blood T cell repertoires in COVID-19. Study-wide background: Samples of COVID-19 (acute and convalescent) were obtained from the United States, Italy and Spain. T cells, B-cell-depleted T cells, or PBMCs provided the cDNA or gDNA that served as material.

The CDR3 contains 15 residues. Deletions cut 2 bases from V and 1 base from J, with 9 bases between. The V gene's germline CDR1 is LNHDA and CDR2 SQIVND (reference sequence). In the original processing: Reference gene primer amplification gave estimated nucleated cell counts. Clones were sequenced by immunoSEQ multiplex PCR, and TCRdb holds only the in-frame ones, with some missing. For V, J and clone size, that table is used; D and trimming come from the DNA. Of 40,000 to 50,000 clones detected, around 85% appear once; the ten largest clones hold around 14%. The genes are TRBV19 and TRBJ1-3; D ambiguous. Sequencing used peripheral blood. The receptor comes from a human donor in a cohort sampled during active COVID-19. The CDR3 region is CASSIRGSSGNTIYF. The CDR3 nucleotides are TGTGCCAGTAGTATAAGAGGGAGTTCTGGAAACACCATATATTTT.